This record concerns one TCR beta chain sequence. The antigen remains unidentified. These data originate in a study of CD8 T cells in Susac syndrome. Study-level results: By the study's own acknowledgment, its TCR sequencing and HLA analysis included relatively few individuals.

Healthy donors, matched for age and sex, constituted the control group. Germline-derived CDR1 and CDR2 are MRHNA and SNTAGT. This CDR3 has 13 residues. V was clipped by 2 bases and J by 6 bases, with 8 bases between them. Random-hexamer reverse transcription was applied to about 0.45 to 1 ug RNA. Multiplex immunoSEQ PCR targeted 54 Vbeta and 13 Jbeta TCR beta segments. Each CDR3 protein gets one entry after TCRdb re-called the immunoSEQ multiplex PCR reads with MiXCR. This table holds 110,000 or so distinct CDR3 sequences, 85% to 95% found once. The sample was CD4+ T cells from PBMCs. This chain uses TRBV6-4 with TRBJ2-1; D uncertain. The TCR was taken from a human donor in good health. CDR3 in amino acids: CASSDEWGNEQFF. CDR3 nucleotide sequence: TGTGCCAGCAGTGACGAATGGGGCAATGAGCAGTTCTTC.